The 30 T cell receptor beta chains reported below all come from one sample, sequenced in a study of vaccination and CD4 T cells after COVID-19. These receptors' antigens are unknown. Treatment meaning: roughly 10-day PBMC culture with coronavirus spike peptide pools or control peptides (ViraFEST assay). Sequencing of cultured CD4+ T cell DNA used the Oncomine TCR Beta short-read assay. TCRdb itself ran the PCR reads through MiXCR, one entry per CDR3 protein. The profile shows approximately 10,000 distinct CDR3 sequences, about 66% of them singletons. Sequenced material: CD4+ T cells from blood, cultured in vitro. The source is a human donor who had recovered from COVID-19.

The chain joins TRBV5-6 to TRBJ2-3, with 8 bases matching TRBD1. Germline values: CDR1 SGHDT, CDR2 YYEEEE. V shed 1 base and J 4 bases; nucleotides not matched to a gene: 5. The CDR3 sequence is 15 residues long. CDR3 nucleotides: TGTGCCAGCAGCTTGCTGCTGGACAGGGCAGATACGCAGTATTTT. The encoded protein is CASSLLLDRADTQYF.

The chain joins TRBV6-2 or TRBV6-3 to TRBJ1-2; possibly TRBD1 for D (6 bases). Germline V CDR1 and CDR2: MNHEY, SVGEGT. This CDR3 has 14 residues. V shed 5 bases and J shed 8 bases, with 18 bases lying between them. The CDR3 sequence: CASSTRTVPIGYTF. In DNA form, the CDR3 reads TGTGCCAGCAGTACCCGGACAGTACCCATAGGCTACACCTTC.

In nucleotides, the CDR3 is TGCGCCAGCAGTGAGTCGATTGGTAGGGATCAGCCCCAGCATTTT. Its protein is CASSESIGRDQPQHF. The chain links TRBV10-1 to TRBJ1-5; D gene uncertain. The CDR3 is made up of 15 amino acids. V was clipped by 0 bases and J by 5 bases, with 11 bases between them. Germline CDR1 reads WNHNN; CDR2 reads SYGVQD (reference sequence).

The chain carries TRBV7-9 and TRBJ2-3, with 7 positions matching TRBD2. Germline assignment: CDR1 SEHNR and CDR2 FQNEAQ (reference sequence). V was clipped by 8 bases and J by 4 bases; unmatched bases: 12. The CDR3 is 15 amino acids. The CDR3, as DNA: TGTGCCAGCCGCTGGGGGGGTGGGTTCTCAGATACGCAGTATTTT. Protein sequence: CASRWGGGFSDTQYF.

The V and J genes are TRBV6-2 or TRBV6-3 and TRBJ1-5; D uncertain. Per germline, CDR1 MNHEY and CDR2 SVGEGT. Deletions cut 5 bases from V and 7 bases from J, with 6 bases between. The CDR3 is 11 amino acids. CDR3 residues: CASSASQPQHF. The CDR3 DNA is TGTGCCAGCAGTGCCTCACAGCCCCAGCATTTT.

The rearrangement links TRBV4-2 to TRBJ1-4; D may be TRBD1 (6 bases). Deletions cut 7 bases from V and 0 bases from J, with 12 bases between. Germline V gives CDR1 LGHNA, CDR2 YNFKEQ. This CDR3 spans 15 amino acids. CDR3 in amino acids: CASKQGRATNEKLFF. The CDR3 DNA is TGTGCCAGCAAGCAGGGGCGTGCAACTAATGAAAAACTGTTTTTT.

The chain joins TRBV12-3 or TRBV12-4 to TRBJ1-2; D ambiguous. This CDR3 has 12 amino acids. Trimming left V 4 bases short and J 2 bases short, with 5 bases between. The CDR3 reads CASSSGNYGYTF. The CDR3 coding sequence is TGTGCCAGCAGTTCGGGGAACTATGGCTACACCTTC.

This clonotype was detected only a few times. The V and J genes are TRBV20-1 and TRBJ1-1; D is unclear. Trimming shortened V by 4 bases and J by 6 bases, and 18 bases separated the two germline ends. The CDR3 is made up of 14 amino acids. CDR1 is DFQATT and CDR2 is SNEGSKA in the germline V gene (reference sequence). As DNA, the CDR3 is TGCAGTGCTATAGAGAACCGGAGATTCGCTGAAGCTTTCTTT. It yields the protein CSAIENRRFAEAFF.

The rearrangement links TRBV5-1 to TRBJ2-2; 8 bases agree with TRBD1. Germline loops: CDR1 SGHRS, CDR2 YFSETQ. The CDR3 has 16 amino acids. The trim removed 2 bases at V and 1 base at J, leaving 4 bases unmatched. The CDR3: CASSFGQGGNTGELFF. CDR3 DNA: TGCGCCAGCAGCTTTGGACAGGGAGGGAACACCGGGGAGCTGTTTTTT.

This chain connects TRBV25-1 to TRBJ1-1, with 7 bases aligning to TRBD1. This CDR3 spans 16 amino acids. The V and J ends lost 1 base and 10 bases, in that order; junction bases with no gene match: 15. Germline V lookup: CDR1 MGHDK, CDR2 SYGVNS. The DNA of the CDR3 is TGTGCCAGCAGTGAATTGGGATACTTGACAGGGCTCGGAGCTTTCTTT. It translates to CASSELGYLTGLGAFF. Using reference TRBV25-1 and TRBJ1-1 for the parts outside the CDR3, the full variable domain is EADIYQTPRYLVIGTGKKITLECSQTMGHDKMYWYQQDPGMELHLIHYSYGVNSTEKGDLSSESTVSRIRTEHFPLTLESARPSHTSQYLCASSELGYLTGLGAFFGQGTRLTVV.

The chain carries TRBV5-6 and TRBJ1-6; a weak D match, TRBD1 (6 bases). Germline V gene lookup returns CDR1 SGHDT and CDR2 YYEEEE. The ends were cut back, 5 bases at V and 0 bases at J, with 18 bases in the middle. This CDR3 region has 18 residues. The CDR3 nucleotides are TGTGCCAGCAGACCTTACAGGGTGTGGGCCTCCTATAATTCACCCCTCCACTTT. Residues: CASRPYRVWASYNSPLHF.

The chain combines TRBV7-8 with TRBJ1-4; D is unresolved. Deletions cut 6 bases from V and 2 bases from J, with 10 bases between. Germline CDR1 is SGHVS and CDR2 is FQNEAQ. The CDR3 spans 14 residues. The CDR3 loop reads CASREGVTNEKLFF. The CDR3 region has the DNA TGTGCCAGCAGGGAGGGTGTGACTAATGAAAAACTGTTTTTT.

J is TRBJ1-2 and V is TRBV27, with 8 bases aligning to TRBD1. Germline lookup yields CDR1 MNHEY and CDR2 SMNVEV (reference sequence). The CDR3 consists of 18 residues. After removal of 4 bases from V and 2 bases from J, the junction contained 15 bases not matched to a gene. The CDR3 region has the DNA TGTGCCAGCAGTTCCCGCAGACCGAGGACAGGGTCCAACTATGGCTACACCTTC. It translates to CASSSRRPRTGSNYGYTF.

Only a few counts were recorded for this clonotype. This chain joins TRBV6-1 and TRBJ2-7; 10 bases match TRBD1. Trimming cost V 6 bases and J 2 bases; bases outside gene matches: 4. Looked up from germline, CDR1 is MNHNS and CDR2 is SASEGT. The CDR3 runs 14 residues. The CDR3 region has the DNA TGTGCCAGCAGGTTCGGGACAGGGGCCTACGAGCAGTACTTC. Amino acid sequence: CASRFGTGAYEQYF.

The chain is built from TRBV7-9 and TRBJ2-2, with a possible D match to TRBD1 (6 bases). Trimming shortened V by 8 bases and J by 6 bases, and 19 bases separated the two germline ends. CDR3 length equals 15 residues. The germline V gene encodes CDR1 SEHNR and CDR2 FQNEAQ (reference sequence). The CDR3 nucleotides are TGTGCCAGCGGGGGCCGGGGAGATAGCCCCGGGGAGCTGTTTTTT. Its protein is CASGGRGDSPGELFF.

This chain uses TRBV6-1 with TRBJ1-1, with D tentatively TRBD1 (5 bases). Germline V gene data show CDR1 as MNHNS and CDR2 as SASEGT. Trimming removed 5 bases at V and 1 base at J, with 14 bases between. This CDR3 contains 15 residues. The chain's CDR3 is CASSTPGPRNTEAFF. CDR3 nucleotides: TGTGCCAGCAGTACCCCGGGACCCCGGAACACTGAAGCTTTCTTT.

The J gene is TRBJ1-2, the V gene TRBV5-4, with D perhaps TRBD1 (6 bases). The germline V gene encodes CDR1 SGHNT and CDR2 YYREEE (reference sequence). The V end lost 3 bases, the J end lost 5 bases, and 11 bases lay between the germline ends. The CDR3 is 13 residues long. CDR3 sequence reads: CASSSGQIYGYTF. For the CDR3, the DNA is TGTGCCAGCAGCTCTGGACAGATATATGGCTACACCTTC.

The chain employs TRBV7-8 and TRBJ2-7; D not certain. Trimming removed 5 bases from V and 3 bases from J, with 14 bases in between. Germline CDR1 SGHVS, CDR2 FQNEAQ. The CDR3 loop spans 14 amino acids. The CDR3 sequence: CASSQISAYYEQYF. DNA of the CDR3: TGTGCCAGCAGCCAAATATCGGCCTACTACGAGCAGTACTTC.

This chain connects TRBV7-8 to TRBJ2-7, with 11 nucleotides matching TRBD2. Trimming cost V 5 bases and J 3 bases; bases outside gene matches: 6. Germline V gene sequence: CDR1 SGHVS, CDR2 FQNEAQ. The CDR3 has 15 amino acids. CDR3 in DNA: TGTGCCAGCAGCATGAGTCTAGCGGGGGGCTACGAGCAGTACTTC. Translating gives CASSMSLAGGYEQYF.

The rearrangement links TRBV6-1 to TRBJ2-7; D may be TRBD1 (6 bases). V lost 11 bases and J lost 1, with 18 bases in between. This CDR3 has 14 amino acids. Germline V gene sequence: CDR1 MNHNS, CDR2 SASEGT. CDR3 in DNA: TGTGCCGGCGGCGACAGGTTTCTTTCCTACGAGCAGTACTTC. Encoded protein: CAGGDRFLSYEQYF.

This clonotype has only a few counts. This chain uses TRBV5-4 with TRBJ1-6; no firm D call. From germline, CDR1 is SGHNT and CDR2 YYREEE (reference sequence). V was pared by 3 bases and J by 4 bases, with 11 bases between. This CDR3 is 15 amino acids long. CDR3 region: CASSSPGGYNSPLHF. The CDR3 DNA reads TGTGCCAGCAGCTCCCCTGGCGGATATAATTCACCCCTCCACTTT. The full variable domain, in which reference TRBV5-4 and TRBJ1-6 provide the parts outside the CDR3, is ETGVTQSPTHLIKTRGQQVTLRCSSQSGHNTVSWYQQALGQGPQFIFQYYREEENGRGNFPPRFSGLQFPNYSSELNVNALELDDSALYLCASSSPGGYNSPLHFGNGTRLTVT.

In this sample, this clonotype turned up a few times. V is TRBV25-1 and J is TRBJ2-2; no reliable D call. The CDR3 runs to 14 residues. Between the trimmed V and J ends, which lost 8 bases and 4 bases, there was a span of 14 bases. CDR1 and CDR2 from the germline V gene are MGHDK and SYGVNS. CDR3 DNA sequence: TGTGCCAGCCGACCCAAGGGATCCACCGGGGAGCTGTTTTTT. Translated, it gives CASRPKGSTGELFF.

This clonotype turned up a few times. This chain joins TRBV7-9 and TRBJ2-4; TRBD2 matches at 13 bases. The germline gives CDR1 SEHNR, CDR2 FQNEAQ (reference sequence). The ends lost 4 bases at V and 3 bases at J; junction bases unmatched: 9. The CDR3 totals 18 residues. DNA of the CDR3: TGTGCCAGCAGCTACGGGACTAGCGGGGCCATCGGCAAAAACATTCAGTACTTC. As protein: CASSYGTSGAIGKNIQYF.

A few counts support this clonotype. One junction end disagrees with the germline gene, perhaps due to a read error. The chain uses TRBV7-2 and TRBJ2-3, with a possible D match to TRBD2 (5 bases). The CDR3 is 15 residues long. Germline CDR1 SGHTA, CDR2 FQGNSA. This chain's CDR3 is CASSLVSSSRDTQYF. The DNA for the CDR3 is TGTGCCAGCAGCTTAGTTTCGTCTAGCAGAGATACGCAGTATTTT.

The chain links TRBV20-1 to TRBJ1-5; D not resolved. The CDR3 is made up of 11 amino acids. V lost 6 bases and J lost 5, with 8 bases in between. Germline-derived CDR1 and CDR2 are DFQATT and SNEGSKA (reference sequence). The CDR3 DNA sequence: TGCAGTGCAAGACGGGATCAGCCCCAGCATTTT. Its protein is CSARRDQPQHF.

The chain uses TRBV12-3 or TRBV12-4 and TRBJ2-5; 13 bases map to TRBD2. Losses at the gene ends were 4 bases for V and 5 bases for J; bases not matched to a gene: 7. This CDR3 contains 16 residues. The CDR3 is CASSYVGLAGRETQYF. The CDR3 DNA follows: TGTGCCAGCAGTTATGTGGGACTAGCGGGGAGGGAGACCCAGTACTTC.

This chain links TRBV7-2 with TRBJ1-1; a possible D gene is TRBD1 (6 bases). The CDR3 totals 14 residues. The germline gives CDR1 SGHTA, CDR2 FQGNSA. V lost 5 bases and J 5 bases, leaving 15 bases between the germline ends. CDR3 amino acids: CASSAQGGGTEAFF. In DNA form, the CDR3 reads TGTGCCAGCAGCGCCCAAGGAGGGGGGACTGAAGCTTTCTTT.

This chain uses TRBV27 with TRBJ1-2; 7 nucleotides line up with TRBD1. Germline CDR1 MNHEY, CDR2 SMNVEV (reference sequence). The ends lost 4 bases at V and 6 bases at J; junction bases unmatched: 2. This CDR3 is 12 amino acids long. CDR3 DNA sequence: TGTGCCAGCAGTTACAGGGGCCATGGCTACACCTTC. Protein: CASSYRGHGYTF.

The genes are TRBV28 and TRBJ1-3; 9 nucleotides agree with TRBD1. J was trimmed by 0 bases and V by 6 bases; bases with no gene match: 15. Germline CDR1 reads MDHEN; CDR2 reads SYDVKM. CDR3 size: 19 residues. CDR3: CASRPHSRTGAISGNTIYF. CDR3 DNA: TGTGCCAGCAGGCCCCACTCAAGGACAGGGGCGATCTCTGGAAACACCATATATTTT.

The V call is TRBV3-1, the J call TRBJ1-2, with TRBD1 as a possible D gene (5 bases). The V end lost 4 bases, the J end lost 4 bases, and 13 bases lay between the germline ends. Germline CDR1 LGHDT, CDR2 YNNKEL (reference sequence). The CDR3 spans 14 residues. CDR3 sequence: CASSPGTFFYGYTF. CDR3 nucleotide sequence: TGTGCCAGCAGCCCCGGGACTTTCTTCTATGGCTACACCTTC.